The 21 T cell receptor beta chains below were found in one sample sequenced in a study of blood T cell repertoires in COVID-19. Data came from immunoSEQ multiplex PCR; TCRdb stores just in-frame clones and leaves some out. This sample yields more than 95,000 clones, of which 88% are seen a single time; approximately 8% belongs to the top ten. Sequenced: peripheral blood. Receptor source: a man between 50 and 59 years old with acute or convalescent COVID-19.

This sequence joins TRBV7-2 and TRBJ2-3; D perhaps matches TRBD2 (7 bases). Germline-derived CDR1 and CDR2 are SGHTA and FQGNSA. V lost 5 bases to trimming and J lost 0 bases, with 12 bases between them. The CDR3 is made up of 15 amino acids. The CDR3 coding sequence is TGTGCCAGCAGCCCCCGGGGGGCTAGCACAGATACGCAGTATTTT. Translating gives CASSPRGASTDTQYF.

This sequence joins TRBV6-4 and TRBJ1-1, with D unresolved. CDR1 and CDR2 from the germline V gene are MRHNA and SNTAGT. This CDR3 is built from 14 residues. V lost 2 bases and J 5 bases, leaving 12 bases between the germline ends. DNA for the CDR3: TGTGCCAGCAGTGACACAGATTCCGCTACTGAAGCTTTCTTT. It specifies CASSDTDSATEAFF.

The chain carries TRBV3-1 (or the pseudogene TRBV3-2) and TRBJ2-2; a weak D match, TRBD2 (5 bases). The CDR3 has 18 amino acids. Trimming took off 1 base at V and 13 bases at J, with 28 bases between the two ends. The germline V gene has CDR1 LGHDT and CDR2 YNNKEL (reference sequence). The CDR3 coding sequence is TGTGCCAGCAGCCAAGGTAGGATGGGCCTAGCCGGCGCCGGCCGGCTGTTTTTT. Encoded protein: CASSQGRMGLAGAGRLFF.

The rearrangement joins TRBV6-5 to TRBJ2-5, with 9 bases lining up with TRBD2. The germline CDR1 and CDR2 sequences are MNHEY and SVGAGI. The CDR3 is made up of 15 amino acids. J gave up 5 bases and V 7 bases, and 11 bases lay outside the gene matches. The chain's CDR3 is CASNGAGGPEETQYF. As DNA, the CDR3 is TGTGCCAGCAATGGGGCGGGAGGGCCGGAGGAGACCCAGTACTTC.

This clone was detected a few times. The chain links TRBV7-9 to TRBJ2-2; D uncertain. V was cut by 7 bases and J by 3 bases, with 6 bases left in between. The V gene's germline CDR1 is SEHNR and CDR2 FQNEAQ (reference sequence). The CDR3 runs 12 residues. The CDR3 is CASTLYTGELFF. CDR3 DNA sequence: TGTGCCAGCACCCTATACACCGGGGAGCTGTTTTTT.

J is TRBJ2-7 and V is TRBV18; 7 bases match TRBD2. Germline values: CDR1 KGHSH, CDR2 LQKENI. With V trimmed by 2 bases and J by 5 bases, 0 bases remained unmatched. The CDR3 consists of 12 residues. The chain's CDR3 is CASSPAGDEQYF. CDR3 DNA: TGTGCCAGCTCACCAGCGGGAGACGAGCAGTACTTC. The whole variable domain, filled in from reference TRBV18 and TRBJ2-7, reads NAGVMQNPRHLVRRRGQEARLRCSPMKGHSHVYWYRQLPEEGLKFMVYLQKENIIDESGMPKERFSAEFPKEGPSILRIQQVVRGDSAAYFCASSPAGDEQYFGPGTRLTVT.

This clone has only one observation. The V and J genes are TRBV15 and TRBJ2-4; D is perhaps TRBD1 (6 bases). There are 16 residues in the CDR3. V was clipped by 0 bases and J by 4 bases, with 13 bases between them. CDR1 and CDR2 (germline): LNHNV, YYDKDF (reference sequence). CDR3 residues: CATSRDQGYGKNIQYF. CDR3 coding DNA: TGTGCCACCAGCAGAGATCAGGGGTATGGGAAAAACATTCAGTACTTC.

V usage is TRBV30 and J usage is TRBJ2-3, with TRBD2 identical over 11 bases. Germline V lookup: CDR1 GTSNPN, CDR2 SVGIG (reference sequence). This CDR3 region has 17 residues. V trimming: 1 base; J trimming: 0 bases; junction bases outside the gene matches: 6. This CDR3 is CAWSASGRSWSTDTQYF. The CDR3 DNA reads TGTGCCTGGAGTGCTAGCGGGAGGTCATGGAGCACAGATACGCAGTATTTT.

V is TRBV5-1 and J is TRBJ2-5; D may be TRBD1 (6 bases). The V gene lost 7 bases and the J gene lost 2 bases, with 24 bases spanning the gap. This CDR3 region has 17 residues. CDR1 SGHRS and CDR2 YFSETQ come from the germline V gene. The CDR3 here is CASRRSTNSQGQETQYF. The CDR3 DNA is TGCGCCAGCCGCAGATCTACCAACTCACAGGGTCAAGAGACCCAGTACTTC. Full variable domain (remainder filled in from reference TRBV5-1 and TRBJ2-5): KAGVTQTPRYLIKTRGQQVTLSCSPISGHRSVSWYQQTPGQGLQFLFEYFSETQRNKGNFPGRFSGRQFSNSRSEMNVSTLELGDSALYLCASRRSTNSQGQETQYFGPGTRLLVL.

The chain uses TRBV3-1 (or the pseudogene TRBV3-2) and TRBJ2-7; 9 bases line up with TRBD1. The V gene's germline CDR1 is LGHDT and CDR2 YNNKEL (reference sequence). V trimming: 7 bases; J trimming: 3 bases; junction bases outside the gene matches: 7. CDR3 size: 14 residues. As DNA, the CDR3 is TGTGCCAGCACCCCGACAGGGGGTAGCTACGAGCAGTACTTC. This encodes CASTPTGGSYEQYF.

J is TRBJ2-3 and V is TRBV24-1; 13 bases are shared with TRBD2. The CDR3 is 18 amino acids. Germline V gene data show CDR1 as KGHDR and CDR2 as SFDVKD. V lost 4 bases and J lost 4; bases outside the gene matches: 10. The CDR3 DNA is TGTGCCACCAGTGAGGGGGGCCGGACTAGCGGGAGATCAGATACGCAGTATTTT. Protein: CATSEGGRTSGRSDTQYF.

V gene TRBV24-1 combines with J gene TRBJ2-7; maybe TRBD1 (5 bases). The V gene lost 4 bases and the J gene lost 5 bases, with 14 bases spanning the gap. Germline CDR1 is KGHDR and CDR2 is SFDVKD. There are 14 residues in the CDR3. This CDR3 reads CATSETARSHEQYF. The CDR3 coding sequence is TGTGCCACCAGTGAGACAGCTCGGTCCCACGAGCAGTACTTC.

V gene TRBV3-1 (or the pseudogene TRBV3-2) combines with J gene TRBJ2-3, with 12 bases aligning to TRBD2. V was clipped by 4 bases and J by 10 bases; unmatched bases: 9. Germline V gives CDR1 LGHDT, CDR2 YNNKEL (reference sequence). This CDR3 contains 15 residues. The CDR3, as DNA: TGTGCCAGCAGCCCCATCCTGACTAGCGGGAGCCCGCAGTATTTT. It encodes CASSPILTSGSPQYF.

The chain links TRBV18 to TRBJ1-4; the D gene is possibly TRBD1 (5 bases). The CDR3 is made up of 14 amino acids. CDR1 KGHSH and CDR2 LQKENI come from the germline V gene. Trimming shortened V by 1 base and J by 5 bases, and 8 bases separated the two germline ends. The CDR3 here is CASSPLTENEKLFF. The CDR3 DNA reads TGTGCCAGCTCACCACTGACAGAGAATGAAAAACTGTTTTTT. Together with reference TRBV18 and TRBJ1-4, the CDR3 gives the full variable domain: NAGVMQNPRHLVRRRGQEARLRCSPMKGHSHVYWYRQLPEEGLKFMVYLQKENIIDESGMPKERFSAEFPKEGPSILRIQQVVRGDSAAYFCASSPLTENEKLFFGSGTQLSVL.

The chain joins TRBV19 to TRBJ1-1, with 8 bases lining up with TRBD1. This CDR3 region has 18 residues. The V segment lost 2 bases and the J segment 0 bases; nucleotides outside the gene matches: 11. Per the germline V gene, CDR1 is LNHDA and CDR2 is SQIVND (reference sequence). The chain's CDR3 is CASSIPLDRGLMNTEAFF. The CDR3 DNA follows: TGTGCCAGTAGTATACCCCTCGACAGGGGATTGATGAACACTGAAGCTTTCTTT. Full variable domain (outside the CDR3, taken from reference TRBV19 and TRBJ1-1): DGGITQSPKYLFRKEGQNVTLSCEQNLNHDAMYWYRQDPGQGLRLIYYSQIVNDFQKGDIAEGYSVSREKKESFPLTVTSAQKNPTAFYLCASSIPLDRGLMNTEAFFGQGTRLTVV.

This clone occurred a few times. The V gene is TRBV18, the J gene TRBJ2-7; no firm D call. V lost 6 bases to trimming and J lost 7 bases, with 13 bases between them. The CDR3 length is 12 residues. Germline V lookup: CDR1 KGHSH, CDR2 LQKENI. The CDR3 DNA sequence: TGTGCCAGCTCTCCCAACCTACTTGAGCAGTACTTC. Encoded protein: CASSPNLLEQYF.

This clone was observed a single time. The DNA of the CDR3 is TGTGCCAGCAGTTGGGGAGGCACAGATACGCAGTATTTT. It translates to CASSWGGTDTQYF. The chain has TRBV27 and TRBJ2-3; the D gene is possibly TRBD2 (5 bases). The germline V and J ends were trimmed by 4 bases and 1 base, with 6 bases remaining between them. Germline loops: CDR1 MNHEY, CDR2 SMNVEV (reference sequence). The CDR3 runs 13 residues.

V gene TRBV18 combines with J gene TRBJ2-2; no clear D. V dropped 1 base and J dropped 5 bases, with 5 bases sitting between them. The CDR3 totals 13 residues. The V gene's germline CDR1 is KGHSH and CDR2 LQKENI. The DNA for the CDR3 is TGTGCCAGCTCACCACTAGATACCGGGGAGCTGTTTTTT. Its translation is CASSPLDTGELFF.

The chain recombines TRBV19 with TRBJ2-1, with 11 bases identical to TRBD2. This CDR3 spans 15 amino acids. Germline CDR1 is LNHDA and CDR2 is SQIVND (reference sequence). Unmatched junction bases numbered 6, after V lost 6 bases and J lost 5 bases. CDR3 in amino acids: CASSSASGRNNEQFF. The CDR3 DNA sequence: TGTGCCAGTAGCTCAGCTAGCGGGAGGAACAATGAGCAGTTCTTC.

This rearrangement joins TRBV18 to TRBJ2-3; 10 positions agree with TRBD2. There are 17 residues in the CDR3. In germline, CDR1 is KGHSH, CDR2 LQKENI. V was pared by 2 bases and J by 4 bases, with 9 bases of the junction left unmatched. Here the CDR3 DNA reads TGTGCCAGCTCACCAACGCCCCTAGCGGGAGTGCCAGATACGCAGTATTTT. Encoded protein: CASSPTPLAGVPDTQYF.

V usage is TRBV6-2 or TRBV6-3 and J usage is TRBJ2-2, with D possibly matching TRBD1 (6 bases). Germline-derived CDR1 and CDR2 are MNHEY and SVGEGT. This CDR3 region has 15 residues. V was trimmed by 2 bases and J by 4 bases, leaving 11 bases between them. The CDR3 reads CASSYGQKVTGELFF. CDR3 coding DNA: TGTGCCAGCAGTTACGGACAGAAGGTCACCGGGGAGCTGTTTTTT.